The T cell receptor beta chain under discussion was sequenced for a study of CD8 T cells in Susac syndrome. The study's findings and limits: The number of individuals included in the study's TCR sequencing and HLA analysis was acknowledged as relatively small.

With respect to this clonotype: The antigen remains undetermined.

Sequencing of TCR beta was carried out in blood CD8+ and CD4+ T cells. TEMRA cells were FACS-enriched, with CD8+ and CD4+ T cells isolated negatively. The RNA, 0.5 to 1 ug, was put through reverse transcription using random hexamers. Amplification of TCR beta CDR3 across 54 Vbeta and 13 Jbeta was performed with immunoSEQ multiplex PCR. MiXCR, run by TCRdb on the immunoSEQ multiplex PCR reads, gives a single entry per CDR3 protein. In the table there are 200,000 or so distinct CDR3 sequences, 80% to 95% of which are singletons. This clonotype was sampled from a human donor with multiple sclerosis. Input material: CD8+ T cells from PBMCs.

The CDR3 DNA reads as TGTGCCAGCAGCGCGCCGAACAGGGAGCACTATGGCTACACCTTC. It is translated as CASSAPNREHYGYTF. The J gene is TRBJ1-2, the V gene TRBV9; TRBD1 might be the D (6 bases). V shed 3 bases and J shed 3 bases, with 15 bases lying between them. The CDR3 spans 15 residues. Germline CDR1 is SGDLS and CDR2 is YYNGEE.